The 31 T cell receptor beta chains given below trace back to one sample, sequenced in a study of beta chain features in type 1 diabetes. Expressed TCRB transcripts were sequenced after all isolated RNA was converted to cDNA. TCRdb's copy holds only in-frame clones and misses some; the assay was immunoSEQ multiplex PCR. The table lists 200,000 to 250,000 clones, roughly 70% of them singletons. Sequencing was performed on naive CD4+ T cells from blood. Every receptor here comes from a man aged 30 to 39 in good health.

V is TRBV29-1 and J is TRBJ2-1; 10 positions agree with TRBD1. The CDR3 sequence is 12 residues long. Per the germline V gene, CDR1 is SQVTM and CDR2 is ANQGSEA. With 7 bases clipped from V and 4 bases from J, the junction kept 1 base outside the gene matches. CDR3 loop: CSGDRGYNEQFF. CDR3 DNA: TGCAGCGGGGACAGGGGTTACAATGAGCAGTTCTTC.

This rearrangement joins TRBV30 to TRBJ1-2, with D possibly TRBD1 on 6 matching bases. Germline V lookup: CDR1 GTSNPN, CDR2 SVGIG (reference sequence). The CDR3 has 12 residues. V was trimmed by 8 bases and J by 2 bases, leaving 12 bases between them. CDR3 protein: CAGRTVNYGYTF. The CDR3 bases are TGTGCCGGAAGGACAGTGAACTATGGCTACACCTTC.

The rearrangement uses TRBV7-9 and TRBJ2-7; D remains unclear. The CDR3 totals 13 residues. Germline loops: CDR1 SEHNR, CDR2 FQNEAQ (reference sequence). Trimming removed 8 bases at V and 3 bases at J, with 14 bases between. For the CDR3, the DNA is TGTGCCAGCCAAAAAGGGCTAAGCTACGAGCAGTACTTC. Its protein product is CASQKGLSYEQYF.

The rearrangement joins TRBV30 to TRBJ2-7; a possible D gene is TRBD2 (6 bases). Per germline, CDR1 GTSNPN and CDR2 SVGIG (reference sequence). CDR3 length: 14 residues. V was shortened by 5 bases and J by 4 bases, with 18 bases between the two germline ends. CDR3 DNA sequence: TGTGCCTGGGAGGAGGGATTTACCGAGTACGAGCAGTACTTC. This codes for CAWEEGFTEYEQYF.

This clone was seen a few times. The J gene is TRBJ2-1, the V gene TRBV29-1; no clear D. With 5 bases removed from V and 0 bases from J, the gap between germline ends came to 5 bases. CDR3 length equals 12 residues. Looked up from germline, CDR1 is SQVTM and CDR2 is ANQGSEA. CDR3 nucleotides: TGCAGCGTTCTAAGCTCCTACAATGAGCAGTTCTTC. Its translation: CSVLSSYNEQFF.

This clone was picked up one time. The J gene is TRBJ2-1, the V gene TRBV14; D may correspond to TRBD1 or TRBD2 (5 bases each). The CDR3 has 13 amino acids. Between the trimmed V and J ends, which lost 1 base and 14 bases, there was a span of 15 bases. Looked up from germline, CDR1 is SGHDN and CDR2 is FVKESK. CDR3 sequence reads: CASSQVQAAGKFF. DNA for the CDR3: TGTGCCAGCAGCCAAGTACAAGCGGCAGGGAAGTTCTTC. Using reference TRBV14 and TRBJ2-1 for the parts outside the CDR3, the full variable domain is EAGVTQFPSHSVIEKGQTVTLRCDPISGHDNLYWYRRVMGKEIKFLLHFVKESKQDESGMPNNRFLAERTGGTYSTLKVQPAELEDSGVYFCASSQVQAAGKFFGPGTRLTVL.

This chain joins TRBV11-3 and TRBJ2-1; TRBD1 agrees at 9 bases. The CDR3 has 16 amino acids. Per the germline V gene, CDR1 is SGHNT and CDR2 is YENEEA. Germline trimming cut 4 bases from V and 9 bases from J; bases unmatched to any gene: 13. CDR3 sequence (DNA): TGTGCCAGCAGCTCCTACGCCGGACAGGGGAAGCCTGAGCAGTTCTTC. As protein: CASSSYAGQGKPEQFF.

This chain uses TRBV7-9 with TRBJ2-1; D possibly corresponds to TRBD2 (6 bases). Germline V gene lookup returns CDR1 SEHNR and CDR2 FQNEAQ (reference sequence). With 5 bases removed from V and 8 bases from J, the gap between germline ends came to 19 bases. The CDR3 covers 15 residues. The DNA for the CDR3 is TGTGCCAGCAGCCCCGGATGGTGGCGGGAAGATGAGCAGTTCTTC. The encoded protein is CASSPGWWREDEQFF.

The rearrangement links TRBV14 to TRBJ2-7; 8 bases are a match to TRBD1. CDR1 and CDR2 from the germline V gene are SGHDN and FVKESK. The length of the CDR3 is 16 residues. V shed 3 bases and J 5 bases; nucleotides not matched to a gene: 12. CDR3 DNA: TGTGCCAGCAGCCACTGGACAGGGAAAGTTTTCCACGAGCAGTACTTC. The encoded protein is CASSHWTGKVFHEQYF.

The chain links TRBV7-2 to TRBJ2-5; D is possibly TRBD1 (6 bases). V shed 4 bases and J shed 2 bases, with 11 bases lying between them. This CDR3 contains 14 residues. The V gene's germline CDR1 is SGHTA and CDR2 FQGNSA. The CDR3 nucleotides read TGTGCCAGCAGCTCTAAGGGGGTACAAGAGACCCAGTACTTC. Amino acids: CASSSKGVQETQYF.

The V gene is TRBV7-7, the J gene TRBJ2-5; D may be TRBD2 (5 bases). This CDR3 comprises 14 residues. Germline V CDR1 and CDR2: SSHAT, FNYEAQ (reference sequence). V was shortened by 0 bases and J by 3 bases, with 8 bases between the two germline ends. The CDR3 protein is CASSLATGKETQYF. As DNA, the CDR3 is TGTGCCAGCAGCTTAGCTACGGGGAAAGAGACCCAGTACTTC.

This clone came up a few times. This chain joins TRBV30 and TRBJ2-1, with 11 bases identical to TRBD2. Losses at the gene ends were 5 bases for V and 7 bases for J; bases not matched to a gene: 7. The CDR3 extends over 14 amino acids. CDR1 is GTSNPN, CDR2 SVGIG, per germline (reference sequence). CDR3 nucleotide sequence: TGTGCCTGGGTAGCGGGGGGGCCGAGGAATGAGCAGTTCTTC. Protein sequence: CAWVAGGPRNEQFF.

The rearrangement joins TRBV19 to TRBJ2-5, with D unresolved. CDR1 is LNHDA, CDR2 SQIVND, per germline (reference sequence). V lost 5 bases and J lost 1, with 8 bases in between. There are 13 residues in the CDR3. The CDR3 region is CASSRRVQETQYF. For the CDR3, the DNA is TGTGCCAGTAGTCGTCGGGTCCAAGAGACCCAGTACTTC.

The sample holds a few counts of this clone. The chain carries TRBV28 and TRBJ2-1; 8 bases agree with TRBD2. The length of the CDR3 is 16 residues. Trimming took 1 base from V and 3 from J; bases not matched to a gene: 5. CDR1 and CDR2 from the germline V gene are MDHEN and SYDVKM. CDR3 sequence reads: CASSLFFSGSYNEQFF. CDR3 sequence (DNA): TGTGCCAGCAGTTTATTCTTCAGCGGGAGCTACAATGAGCAGTTCTTC.

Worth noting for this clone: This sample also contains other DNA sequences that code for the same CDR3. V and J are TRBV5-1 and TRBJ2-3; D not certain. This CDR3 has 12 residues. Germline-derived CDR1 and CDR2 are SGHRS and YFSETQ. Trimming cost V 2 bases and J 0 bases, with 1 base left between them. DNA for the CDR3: TGCGCCAGCAGCTTAAGCACAGATACGCAGTATTTT. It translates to CASSLSTDTQYF. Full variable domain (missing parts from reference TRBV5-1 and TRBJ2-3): KAGVTQTPRYLIKTRGQQVTLSCSPISGHRSVSWYQQTPGQGLQFLFEYFSETQRNKGNFPGRFSGRQFSNSRSEMNVSTLELGDSALYLCASSLSTDTQYFGPGTRLTVL.

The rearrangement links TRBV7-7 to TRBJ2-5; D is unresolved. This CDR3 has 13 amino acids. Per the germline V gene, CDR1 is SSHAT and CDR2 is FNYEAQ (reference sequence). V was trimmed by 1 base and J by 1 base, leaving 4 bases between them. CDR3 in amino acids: CASSLEVQETQYF. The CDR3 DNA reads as TGTGCCAGCAGCTTAGAGGTCCAAGAGACCCAGTACTTC.

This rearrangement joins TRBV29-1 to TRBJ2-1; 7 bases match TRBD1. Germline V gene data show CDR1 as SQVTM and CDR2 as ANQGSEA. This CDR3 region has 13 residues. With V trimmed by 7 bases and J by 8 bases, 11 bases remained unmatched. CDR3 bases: TGCAGCGCGAGGGACAGCGGAACGCATGAGCAGTTCTTC. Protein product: CSARDSGTHEQFF.

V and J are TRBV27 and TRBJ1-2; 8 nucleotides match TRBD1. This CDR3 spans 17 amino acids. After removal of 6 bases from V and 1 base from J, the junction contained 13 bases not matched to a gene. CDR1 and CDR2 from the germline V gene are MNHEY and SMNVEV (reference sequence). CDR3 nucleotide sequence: TGTGCCAGCAGATTCACCCTCGGACAGGGACTTAACTATGGCTACACCTTC. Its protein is CASRFTLGQGLNYGYTF.

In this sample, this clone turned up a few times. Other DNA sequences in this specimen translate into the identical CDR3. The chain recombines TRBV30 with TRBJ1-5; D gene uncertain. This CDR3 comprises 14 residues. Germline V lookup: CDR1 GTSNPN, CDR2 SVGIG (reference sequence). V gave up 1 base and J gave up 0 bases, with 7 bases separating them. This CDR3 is CAWSEGYSNQPQHF. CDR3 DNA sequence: TGTGCCTGGAGTGAAGGTTATAGCAATCAGCCCCAGCATTTT.

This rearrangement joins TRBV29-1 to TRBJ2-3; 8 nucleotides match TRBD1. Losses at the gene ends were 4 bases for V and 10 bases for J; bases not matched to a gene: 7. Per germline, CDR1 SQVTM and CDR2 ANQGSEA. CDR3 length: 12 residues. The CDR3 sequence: CSVAPDRGPQYF. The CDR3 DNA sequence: TGCAGCGTTGCGCCAGACAGGGGACCGCAGTATTTT.

Written as DNA, the CDR3 is TGCGCCAGCAGCTTGGCCCAACGAGGTTCAACAGATACGCAGTATTTT. This gives the protein CASSLAQRGSTDTQYF. The rearrangement links TRBV5-1 to TRBJ2-3, with D unclear. The CDR3 has 16 amino acids. The ends were cut back, 0 bases at V and 3 bases at J, with 14 bases in the middle. The germline gives CDR1 SGHRS, CDR2 YFSETQ.

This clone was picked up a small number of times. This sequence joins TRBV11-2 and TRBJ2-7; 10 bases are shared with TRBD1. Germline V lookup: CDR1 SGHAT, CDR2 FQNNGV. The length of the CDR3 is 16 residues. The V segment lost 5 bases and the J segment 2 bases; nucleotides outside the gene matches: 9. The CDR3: CASSLTWDRGTYEQYF. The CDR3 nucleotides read TGTGCCAGCAGCCTGACCTGGGACAGGGGTACCTACGAGCAGTACTTC.

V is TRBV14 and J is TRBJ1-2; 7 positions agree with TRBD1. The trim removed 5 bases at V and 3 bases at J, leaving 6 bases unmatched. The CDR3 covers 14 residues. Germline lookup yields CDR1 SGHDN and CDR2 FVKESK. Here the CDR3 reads CASSDRVGYYGYTF. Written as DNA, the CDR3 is TGTGCCAGCAGCGACAGGGTTGGATACTATGGCTACACCTTC.

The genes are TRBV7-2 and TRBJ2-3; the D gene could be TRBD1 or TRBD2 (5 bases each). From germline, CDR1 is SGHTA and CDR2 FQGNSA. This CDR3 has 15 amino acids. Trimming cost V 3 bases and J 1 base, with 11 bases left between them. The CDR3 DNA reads TGTGCCAGCAGCTTGGGACCACTTGGCACAGATACGCAGTATTTT. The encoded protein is CASSLGPLGTDTQYF. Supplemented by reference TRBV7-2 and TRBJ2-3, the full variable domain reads GAGVSQSPSNKVTEKGKDVELRCDPISGHTALYWYRQSLGQGLEFLIYFQGNSAPDKSGLPSDRFSAERTGGSVSTLTIQRTQQEDSAVYLCASSLGPLGTDTQYFGPGTRLTVL.

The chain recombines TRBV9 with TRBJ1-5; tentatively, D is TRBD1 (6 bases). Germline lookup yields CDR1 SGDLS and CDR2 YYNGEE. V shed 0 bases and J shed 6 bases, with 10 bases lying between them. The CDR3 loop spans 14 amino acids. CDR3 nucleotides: TGTGCCAGCAGCGTAGATGGGGGCTTTCAGCCCCAGCATTTT. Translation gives CASSVDGGFQPQHF.

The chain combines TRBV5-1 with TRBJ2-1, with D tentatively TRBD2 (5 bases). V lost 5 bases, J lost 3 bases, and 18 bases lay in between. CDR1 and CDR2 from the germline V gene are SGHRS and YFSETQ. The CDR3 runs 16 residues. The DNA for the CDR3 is TGCGCCAGCAGGGCCCAAGGGCGGGCCCTCTACAATGAGCAGTTCTTC. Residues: CASRAQGRALYNEQFF. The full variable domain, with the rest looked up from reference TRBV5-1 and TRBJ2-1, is KAGVTQTPRYLIKTRGQQVTLSCSPISGHRSVSWYQQTPGQGLQFLFEYFSETQRNKGNFPGRFSGRQFSNSRSEMNVSTLELGDSALYLCASRAQGRALYNEQFFGPGTRLTVL.

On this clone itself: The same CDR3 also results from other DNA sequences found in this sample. CDR3 residues: CAWSPQETQYF. The CDR3 DNA reads as TGTGCCTGGAGTCCGCAAGAGACCCAGTACTTC. This chain uses TRBV30 with TRBJ2-5; D is undetermined. This CDR3 is 11 amino acids long. V was trimmed by 2 bases and J by 2 bases, leaving 3 bases between them. Germline V gives CDR1 GTSNPN, CDR2 SVGIG (reference sequence).

DNA for the CDR3: TGCAGCGTTGAACAGAACTATGGCTACACCTTC. Translated, it gives CSVEQNYGYTF. The chain uses TRBV29-1 and TRBJ1-2; D is undetermined. This CDR3 is built from 11 residues. Germline V gene sequence: CDR1 SQVTM, CDR2 ANQGSEA. The germline V and J ends were trimmed by 2 bases and 2 bases, with 3 bases remaining between them.

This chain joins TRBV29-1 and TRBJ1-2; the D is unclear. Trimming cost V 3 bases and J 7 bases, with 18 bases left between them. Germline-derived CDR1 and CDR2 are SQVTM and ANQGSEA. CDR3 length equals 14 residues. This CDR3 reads CSVDLPGNKGGYTF. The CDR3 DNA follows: TGCAGCGTTGATTTGCCAGGCAACAAGGGTGGCTACACCTTC.

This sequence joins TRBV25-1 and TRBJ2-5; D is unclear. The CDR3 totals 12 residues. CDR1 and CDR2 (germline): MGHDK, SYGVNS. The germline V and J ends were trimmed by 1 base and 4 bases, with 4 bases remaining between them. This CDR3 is CASSEWGETQYF. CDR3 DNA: TGTGCCAGCAGTGAATGGGGAGAGACCCAGTACTTC.

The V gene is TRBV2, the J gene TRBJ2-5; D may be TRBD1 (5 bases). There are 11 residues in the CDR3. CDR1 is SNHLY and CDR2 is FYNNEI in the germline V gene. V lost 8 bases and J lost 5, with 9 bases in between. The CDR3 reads CASAQEETQYF. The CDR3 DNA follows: TGTGCCAGCGCACAGGAGGAGACCCAGTACTTC.